One sample yielded the 22 T cell receptor beta chains listed below, sequenced in a study of blood T cell repertoires in COVID-19. Produced via immunoSEQ multiplex PCR; TCRdb's table is partial and in-frame only. The table records roughly 390,000 clones, around 87% of them present only once. Sample: peripheral blood. Every receptor here comes from a woman aged 30 to 39 with COVID-19, enrolled during active disease.

The rearrangement uses TRBV5-1 and TRBJ2-7; no clear D. The CDR3 totals 12 residues. Trimming took off 4 bases at V and 0 bases at J, with 5 bases between the two ends. Germline CDR1 SGHRS, CDR2 YFSETQ. CDR3 bases: TGCGCCAGCAGCCCGGGCTCCTACGAGCAGTACTTC. It codes for CASSPGSYEQYF.

CDR3 amino acids: CASSQETSYEQYF. Written as DNA, the CDR3 is TGCGCCAGCAGCCAAGAGACATCCTACGAGCAGTACTTC. The chain employs TRBV4-3 and TRBJ2-7; no definite D call. The germline V and J ends were trimmed by 0 bases and 1 base, with 4 bases remaining between them. Germline V CDR1 and CDR2: LGHNA, YSLEER. CDR3 length equals 13 residues.

V and J are TRBV28 and TRBJ2-2, with 7 bases aligning to TRBD1. The CDR3 consists of 13 residues. The germline CDR1 and CDR2 sequences are MDHEN and SYDVKM. Unmatched junction bases numbered 3, after V lost 5 bases and J lost 6 bases. DNA of the CDR3: TGTGCCAGCAGTCTAGGGGGCTCCGGGGAGCTGTTTTTT. Translation: CASSLGGSGELFF. The full variable domain, completed using reference TRBV28 and TRBJ2-2, is DVKVTQSSRYLVKRTGEKVFLECVQDMDHENMFWYRQDPGLGLRLIYFSYDVKMKEKGDIPEGYSVSREKKERFSLILESASTNQTSMYLCASSLGGSGELFFGEGSRLTVL.

The gene calls are TRBV2 and TRBJ2-1; TRBD2 matches at 9 bases. This CDR3 spans 14 amino acids. From germline, CDR1 is SNHLY and CDR2 FYNNEI. The J segment lost 12 bases and the V segment lost 1 base, leaving 7 bases of the junction unmatched. The DNA of the CDR3 is TGTGCCAGCAGTGAAGGGCGGGAGGGCCAGGTGCAGTTCTTC. Protein sequence: CASSEGREGQVQFF.

This clone appeared once. The V gene is TRBV5-5, the J gene TRBJ2-5; TRBD1 matches at 7 bases. V shed 0 bases and J 5 bases; nucleotides not matched to a gene: 16. Germline V gene sequence: CDR1 SGHKS, CDR2 YYEKEE (reference sequence). The CDR3 runs 18 residues. The CDR3 DNA sequence: TGTGCCAGCAGCTTGGACACCGGAAAGGGGGCGGGTATCGAGACCCAGTACTTC. It specifies CASSLDTGKGAGIETQYF.

This chain's CDR3 is CASSFTPGQGYEQYF. As DNA, the CDR3 is TGCGCCAGCAGCTTTACGCCGGGACAGGGTTACGAGCAGTACTTC. This chain uses TRBV5-1 with TRBJ2-7; the match to TRBD1 covers 9 bases. CDR3 size: 15 residues. The V gene end was trimmed by 2 bases and the J gene end by 4 bases; junction bases not matched to a gene: 7. Germline CDR1 reads SGHRS; CDR2 reads YFSETQ.

The chain carries TRBV10-3 and TRBJ1-5; maybe TRBD1 (6 bases). The CDR3 totals 15 residues. In germline, CDR1 is ENHRY, CDR2 SYGVKD. V lost 0 bases to trimming and J lost 6 bases, with 12 bases between them. The chain's CDR3 is CAISESATGGQPQHF. Written as DNA, the CDR3 is TGTGCCATCAGTGAGTCGGCGACAGGAGGTCAGCCCCAGCATTTT.

This chain joins TRBV18 and TRBJ1-5, with TRBD1 matching over 9 bases. With 0 bases clipped from V and 3 bases from J, the junction kept 3 bases outside the gene matches. In germline, CDR1 is KGHSH, CDR2 LQKENI. The CDR3 extends over 16 amino acids. CDR3 protein: CASSPPGTGNNQPQHF. The CDR3 DNA sequence: TGTGCCAGCTCACCACCCGGGACAGGGAACAATCAGCCCCAGCATTTT.

V usage is TRBV28 and J usage is TRBJ2-1; 12 nucleotides line up with TRBD2. The CDR3 has 17 residues. The V segment lost 2 bases and the J segment 6 bases; nucleotides outside the gene matches: 8. CDR1 and CDR2 (germline): MDHEN, SYDVKM. The chain's CDR3 is CASSLRLASGRANEQFF. The CDR3 DNA follows: TGTGCCAGCAGTTTAAGGTTGGCTAGCGGGAGGGCCAATGAGCAGTTCTTC.

The chain recombines TRBV7-2 with TRBJ2-6, with D unclear. The CDR3 covers 14 residues. Per germline, CDR1 SGHTA and CDR2 FQGNSA. With 11 bases removed from V and 2 bases from J, the gap between germline ends came to 13 bases. The CDR3, as DNA: TGTGCCCGCCAGATGTTACCTGGGGCCAACGTCCTGACTTTC. Amino acid sequence: CARQMLPGANVLTF.

The chain joins TRBV2 to TRBJ1-2; a weak D match, TRBD1 (6 bases). Germline loops: CDR1 SNHLY, CDR2 FYNNEI. The CDR3 covers 16 residues. V was pared by 5 bases and J by 0 bases, with 16 bases between. Here the CDR3 DNA reads TGTGCCAGCAGTCCCCGAGGGGACAAATCTAACTATGGCTACACCTTC. Translated: CASSPRGDKSNYGYTF.

This clone was found once. The chain combines TRBV2 with TRBJ2-1, with 13 bases matching TRBD2. The V segment lost 2 bases and the J segment 9 bases; nucleotides outside the gene matches: 7. This CDR3 has 16 amino acids. Germline CDR1 and CDR2: SNHLY and FYNNEI. The DNA for the CDR3 is TGTGCCAGCAGTGAACTTGGACTAGCGGGAGATCGTGAGCAGTTCTTC. It codes for CASSELGLAGDREQFF.

The genes are TRBV7-2 and TRBJ1-6; no reliable D call. V dropped 3 bases and J dropped 4 bases, with 7 bases sitting between them. Per the germline V gene, CDR1 is SGHTA and CDR2 is FQGNSA. The CDR3 is made up of 14 amino acids. This CDR3 is CASSLGTYNSPLHF. The CDR3 DNA sequence: TGTGCCAGCAGCTTGGGCACTTATAATTCACCCCTCCACTTT.

Points on this clone: This specimen includes other DNA sequences encoding the same CDR3. This chain links TRBV19 with TRBJ2-3; D not certain. V was shortened by 5 bases and J by 0 bases, with 3 bases between the two germline ends. The CDR3 spans 12 residues. Germline V CDR1 and CDR2: LNHDA, SQIVND (reference sequence). For the CDR3, the DNA is TGTGCCAGTAGTGCGAGCACAGATACGCAGTATTTT. It translates to CASSASTDTQYF.

The chain is built from TRBV30 and TRBJ1-4, with D possibly matching TRBD1 (5 bases). Trimming removed 3 bases from V and 8 bases from J, with 13 bases in between. Germline V gene data show CDR1 as GTSNPN and CDR2 as SVGIG (reference sequence). The CDR3 contains 13 residues. CDR3 protein: CAWSPIRVEKLFF. In DNA, the CDR3 is TGTGCCTGGAGCCCGATCAGGGTGGAAAAACTGTTTTTT.

V is TRBV11-2 and J is TRBJ2-7, with 7 bases matching TRBD2. This CDR3 has 13 amino acids. V shed 5 bases and J 11 bases; nucleotides not matched to a gene: 12. Germline V CDR1 and CDR2: SGHAT, FQNNGV. The CDR3 loop is CASSPNGGGREYF. CDR3 nucleotides: TGTGCCAGCAGCCCCAATGGCGGGGGACGGGAGTACTTC.

The J gene is TRBJ2-3, the V gene TRBV10-3; D gene ambiguous. V shed 10 bases and J shed 0 bases, with 11 bases lying between them. Germline V CDR1 and CDR2: ENHRY, SYGVKD. This CDR3 has 13 amino acids. CDR3 protein: CASQVSSTDTQYF. The CDR3, as DNA: TGTGCCAGTCAGGTCTCTAGCACAGATACGCAGTATTTT.

This clone was seen a few times. The chain recombines TRBV9 with TRBJ1-6; D not resolved. The V gene lost 4 bases and the J gene lost 3 bases, with 14 bases spanning the gap. This CDR3 spans 16 amino acids. The V gene's germline CDR1 is SGDLS and CDR2 YYNGEE. The CDR3: CASSSGGTNYNSPLHF. For the CDR3, the DNA is TGTGCCAGCAGCTCCGGAGGAACGAACTATAATTCACCCCTCCACTTT. The full variable domain, with the rest looked up from reference TRBV9 and TRBJ1-6, is DSGVTQTPKHLITATGQRVTLRCSPRSGDLSVYWYQQSLDQGLQFLIQYYNGEERAKGNILERFSAQQFPDLHSELNLSSLELGDSALYFCASSSGGTNYNSPLHFGNGTRLTVT.

In this sample, this clone turned up once. The chain employs TRBV18 and TRBJ2-3, with 13 bases fitting TRBD2. The CDR3 has 15 amino acids. J was trimmed by 5 bases and V by 4 bases; bases with no gene match: 3. Germline-derived CDR1 and CDR2 are KGHSH and LQKENI. In DNA, the CDR3 is TGTGCCAGCTCACGGACTAGCGGGAGTAAAGATACGCAGTATTTT. Translation: CASSRTSGSKDTQYF.

The V call is TRBV27, the J call TRBJ2-6; 10 bases map to TRBD1. The CDR3 extends over 16 amino acids. Trimming removed 6 bases from V and 1 base from J; junction bases left unmatched: 3. Germline CDR1 reads MNHEY; CDR2 reads SMNVEV (reference sequence). The CDR3 region has the DNA TGTGCCAGCAGGAGGACAGGGGGGTCTGGGGCCAACGTCCTGACTTTC. Its protein product is CASRRTGGSGANVLTF.

The rearrangement links TRBV11-2 to TRBJ2-3; a possible D gene is TRBD2 (6 bases). Germline V CDR1 and CDR2: SGHAT, FQNNGV. The CDR3 length is 16 residues. The germline V and J ends were trimmed by 2 bases and 2 bases, with 14 bases remaining between them. CDR3 nucleotides: TGTGCCAGCAGCTTATCCGGGAGAATGTCCACAGATACGCAGTATTTT. Translation: CASSLSGRMSTDTQYF.

The chain recombines TRBV27 with TRBJ2-3; 8 bases fit TRBD2. V gave up 5 bases and J gave up 4 bases; unmatched junction bases: 2. This CDR3 comprises 13 residues. The germline CDR1 and CDR2 sequences are MNHEY and SMNVEV (reference sequence). The CDR3 nucleotides are TGTGCCAGCAGTCGGGGGGGAGCAGATACGCAGTATTTT. Its translation is CASSRGGADTQYF.